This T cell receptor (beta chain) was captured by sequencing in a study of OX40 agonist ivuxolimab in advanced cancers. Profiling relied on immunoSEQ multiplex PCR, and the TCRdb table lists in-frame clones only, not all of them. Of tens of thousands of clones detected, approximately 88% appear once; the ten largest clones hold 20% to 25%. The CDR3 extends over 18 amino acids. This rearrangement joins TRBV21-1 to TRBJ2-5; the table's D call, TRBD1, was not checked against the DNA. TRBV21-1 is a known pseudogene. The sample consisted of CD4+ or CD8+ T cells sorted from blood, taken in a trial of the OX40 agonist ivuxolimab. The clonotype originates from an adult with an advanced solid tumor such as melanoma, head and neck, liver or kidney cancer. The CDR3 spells CASSKVLKTARFQETQYF. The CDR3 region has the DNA TGTGCCAGCAGCAAAGTGCTGAAGACAGCAAGATTCCAAGAGACCCAGTACTTC.